What follows are 15 T cell receptor beta chains derived from one specimen sequenced in a study of breast tumors, draining lymph nodes, adjacent tissues. Using its own MiXCR run on the multiplex PCR reads, TCRdb lists one record per CDR3 protein. The sample lists more than 250,000 distinct CDR3 sequences; around 30% were seen once. Breast cancer patients provided tissue from their axillary draining lymph nodes. The sequencing input was axillary lymph node tissue. The source is a female donor with breast cancer. Some clones in this sample may be carry-over from other donors' samples.

This clonotype was found many times. This chain uses TRBV12-3 or TRBV12-4 with TRBJ2-7, with D possibly TRBD1 on 6 matching bases. The CDR3 is 14 residues long. The V gene lost 8 bases and the J gene lost 0 bases, with 14 bases spanning the gap. The CDR3 sequence is CASPRGGHSYEQYF. CDR3 in DNA: TGTGCCAGCCCCAGGGGCGGACACTCCTACGAGCAGTACTTC.

About this clonotype itself: A much larger clone lies one base from this, so it may be a read error. The chain is built from TRBV11-3 and TRBJ2-7; D perhaps matches TRBD1 (6 bases). Germline V gene lookup returns CDR1 SGHNT and CDR2 YENEEA. CDR3 size: 15 residues. The CDR3 bases are TGTGCCAGCAGCTTAGAACAGGGTGGGTCCTACAAGCAGTACTTC. It is translated as CASSLEQGGSYKQYF.

There are many counts of this clonotype. The chain combines TRBV6-6 with TRBJ1-6; D may be TRBD1 (6 bases). V shed 9 bases and J shed 8 bases, with 14 bases lying between them. This CDR3 contains 13 residues. From germline, CDR1 is MNHNY and CDR2 SVGAGI (reference sequence). The CDR3 sequence: CASNTGWDSPLHF. The CDR3, as DNA: TGTGCCAGTAACACAGGGTGGGATTCACCCCTCCACTTT.

The V gene is TRBV27, the J gene TRBJ1-1; no clear D. Germline CDR1 and CDR2: MNHEY and SMNVEV (reference sequence). The V and J ends lost 3 bases and 0 bases respectively, with 11 bases between them. The CDR3 runs to 15 residues. CDR3 region: CASSLEGPLNTEAFF. CDR3 DNA sequence: TGTGCCAGCAGTTTGGAAGGACCGTTGAACACTGAAGCTTTCTTT.

This chain links TRBV6-2 or TRBV6-3 with TRBJ1-5; 12 bases are shared with TRBD1. The junction had 11 bases not matched to a gene; V was cut back by 4 bases and J by 7 bases. Germline loops: CDR1 MNHEY, CDR2 SVGEGT. CDR3 size: 17 residues. The CDR3 loop is CASSLSPGQGARQPQHF. CDR3 coding DNA: TGTGCCAGCAGTTTATCTCCGGGACAGGGGGCAAGGCAGCCCCAGCATTTT.

This clonotype was seen repeatedly, ten times or more. This rearrangement joins TRBV6-5 to TRBJ2-7, with TRBD2 matching 10 bases. Germline CDR1 and CDR2: MNHEY and SVGAGI. This CDR3 region has 15 residues. Germline trimming cut 7 bases from V and 2 bases from J; bases unmatched to any gene: 8. The chain's CDR3 is CASTARLAGPYEQYF. In nucleotides, the CDR3 is TGTGCCAGCACCGCGCGACTAGCGGGCCCCTACGAGCAGTACTTC.

For this clonotype: Possible read error: a much larger clone is one base away. The rearrangement joins TRBV4-1 to TRBJ2-7, with TRBD2 identical over 7 bases. CDR3 length: 16 residues. V was clipped by 4 bases and J by 2 bases; unmatched bases: 11. The germline CDR1 and CDR2 sequences are MGHRA and YSYEKL. The CDR3 sequence: CASSPSSSGWTYEQYF. CDR3 nucleotide sequence: TGCGCCAGCAGCCCTTCTAGTAGCGGGTGGACCTACGAGCAGTACTTC.

The chain employs TRBV29-1 and TRBJ2-3; 8 nucleotides align to TRBD2. CDR3 length: 13 residues. Germline V CDR1 and CDR2: SQVTM, ANQGSEA. V was pared by 8 bases and J by 0 bases, with 4 bases of the junction left unmatched. The CDR3 reads CSLTSGSTDTQYF. The CDR3, as DNA: TGCAGCCTTACTAGCGGTAGCACAGATACGCAGTATTTT.

At least ten counts were recorded for this clonotype. This rearrangement joins TRBV12-3 or TRBV12-4 to TRBJ2-5, with D uncertain. V shed 7 bases and J shed 1 base, with 7 bases lying between them. The CDR3 runs to 12 residues. CDR3 sequence (DNA): TGTGCCAGCATGTCGGTCCAAGAGACCCAGTACTTC. Residues: CASMSVQETQYF.

About this clonotype: A much bigger clone sits one base away, suggesting this may be a read error. V is TRBV19 and J is TRBJ2-7; perhaps TRBD2 as D (8 bases). CDR3 size: 14 residues. CDR1 is LNHDA, CDR2 SQIVND, per germline (reference sequence). The germline V and J ends were trimmed by 9 bases and 1 base, with 16 bases remaining between them. Written as DNA, the CDR3 is TGTGCCAGCGCCCGGGGGGGACAGTCCTACGAGCAGTACTTC. It encodes CASARGGQSYEQYF.

Many counts were recorded for this clonotype. This chain uses TRBV20-1 with TRBJ2-7, with D unclear. Looked up from germline, CDR1 is DFQATT and CDR2 is SNEGSKA (reference sequence). V lost 2 bases and J lost 0, with 8 bases in between. The CDR3 is made up of 13 amino acids. The CDR3, as DNA: TGCAGTGCTAGACCTCAGTACTCCTACGAGCAGTACTTC. This gives the protein CSARPQYSYEQYF.

Note on this clonotype: A much larger clone differs by one base, so this may be a read error. The chain carries TRBV30 and TRBJ2-5, with D hard to call. This CDR3 comprises 15 residues. From germline, CDR1 is GTSNPN and CDR2 SVGIG (reference sequence). CDR3 DNA sequence: TGTGCCTGGAGTGGAGTAGGACGGAAACAAGAGACCCGGTACTTC. Its protein is CAWSGVGRKQETRYF.

This clonotype showed up many times. Here the CDR3 reads CASSDPKRGFGGYTF. CDR3 in DNA: TGCGCCAGCAGTGACCCGAAACGAGGATTCGGCGGCTACACCTTC. The rearrangement uses TRBV10-2 and TRBJ1-2, with D unresolved. Trimming stripped 3 bases from V and 8 bases from J, with 19 bases between. The germline CDR1 and CDR2 sequences are WSHSY and SAAADI. This CDR3 is 15 amino acids long.

This clonotype was recorded many times. The chain links TRBV5-5 to TRBJ1-2; perhaps TRBD1 as D (6 bases). The V gene lost 2 bases and the J gene lost 6 bases, with 14 bases spanning the gap. Germline lookup yields CDR1 SGHKS and CDR2 YYEKEE (reference sequence). This CDR3 comprises 14 residues. CDR3 loop: CASSFPGARNGYTF. The CDR3 nucleotides read TGTGCCAGCAGCTTTCCAGGGGCGAGAAATGGCTACACCTTC. Together with reference TRBV5-5 and TRBJ1-2, the CDR3 gives the full variable domain: DAGVTQSPTHLIKTRGQQVTLRCSPISGHKSVSWYQQVLGQGPQFIFQYYEKEERGRGNFPDRFSARQFPNYSSELNVNALLLGDSALYLCASSFPGARNGYTFGSGTRLTVV.

This clonotype was counted many times. The chain joins TRBV7-3 to TRBJ2-3, with 11 bases matching TRBD2. This CDR3 has 16 residues. In germline, CDR1 is SGHTA, CDR2 FQGTGA. V trimming: 2 bases; J trimming: 6 bases; junction bases outside the gene matches: 7. CDR3 bases: TGTGCCAGCAGCTTAGATATACTAGCGGGAGTTGATACGCAGTATTTT. Encoded protein: CASSLDILAGVDTQYF.